This entry lists 2 T cell receptor beta chains sequenced from one sample in a study of blood T cell repertoires in COVID-19. Method: immunoSEQ multiplex PCR; TCRdb's copy keeps in-frame clones and lacks some. The data contain under 350,000 clones, 90% of them singletons. Sequencing used PBMCs or T cells enriched from blood (not recorded which). All receptors derive from a man in his 60s who had recovered from COVID-19.

The chain joins TRBV19 to TRBJ1-5; 10 nucleotides align to TRBD1. The germline V gene encodes CDR1 LNHDA and CDR2 SQIVND (reference sequence). This CDR3 contains 16 residues. V lost 3 bases to trimming and J lost 6 bases; unmatched junction nucleotides: 8. CDR3 amino acids: CASSILTGGGSQPQHF. In nucleotides, the CDR3 is TGTGCCAGTAGTATTTTGACAGGGGGCGGTAGTCAGCCCCAGCATTTT.

The V gene is TRBV6-5, the J gene TRBJ2-7; TRBD1 is a possible D gene (5 bases). CDR1 is MNHEY and CDR2 is SVGAGI in the germline V gene. This CDR3 comprises 12 residues. V was trimmed by 2 bases and J by 3 bases, leaving 5 bases between them. The CDR3 loop is CASSYRGYEQYF. The CDR3 region has the DNA TGTGCCAGCAGTTACAGGGGCTACGAGCAGTACTTC.